This TCR beta chain was observed in a study of T cells in Graves' hyperthyroidism and ophthalmopathy. Study-level points and caveats: In blood, most of the thyroid clonotypes expanded above 0.001 were also present.

Germline V gene data show CDR1 as MGHDK and CDR2 as SYGVNS. The CDR3 has 15 residues. Losses at the gene ends were 6 bases for V and 5 bases for J; bases not matched to a gene: 6. Patients were excluded for uncontrolled infection, other autoimmune disease, pregnancy or lactation. Together with thyroid ultrasound, orbital computed tomography, serum thyroxine and TRAb, clinical symptoms were used for diagnoses. Many counts were recorded for this clonotype. Its antigen is not identified. Using RNA transcripts as the source, TCR beta CDR3 regions were amplified. A first-round RT-PCR of the TCR CDR3 used the HTBI primer set. TCRdb itself ran the multiplex PCR reads through MiXCR, one entry per CDR3 protein. The sample has around 660,000 distinct CDR3 sequences, 40% to 55% seen once.

V and J are TRBV25-1 and TRBJ1-6; 8 bases line up with TRBD1. This clonotype originated in an adult man with Graves' disease, either hyperthyroidism or ophthalmopathy (not recorded which). The specimen was peripheral blood or thyroid tissue (not recorded which). The CDR3 sequence is CASRDRAQNNSPLHF. The CDR3 DNA reads TGTGCCAGCAGGGACAGGGCTCAGAATAATTCACCCCTCCACTTT.